The 27 T cell receptor beta chains below come from one sample, sequenced in a study of cytomegalovirus exposure and HLA in healthy donors. Both 60 Vbeta primers and 13 Jbeta primers went into the PCR. Sequenced by immunoSEQ multiplex PCR; TCRdb stores in-frame clones only, minus some. This repertoire shows about 120,000 clones, roughly four fifths found once; its top ten account for roughly 12%. Material for sequencing was PBMCs. The receptor set was obtained from a male donor in good health and CMV-seropositive.

This clone was seen only once. The rearrangement uses TRBV11-1 and TRBJ2-7; 8 bases map to TRBD1. Unmatched junction bases numbered 9, after V lost 4 bases and J lost 4 bases. Germline V gene lookup returns CDR1 SGHAT and CDR2 FQDESV (reference sequence). CDR3 length: 15 residues. This CDR3 reads CASSSLTGAEYEQYF. The CDR3 DNA follows: TGTGCCAGCAGCTCCTTGACAGGGGCGGAATACGAGCAGTACTTC.

V usage is TRBV11-2 and J usage is TRBJ2-7; 8 nucleotides match TRBD2. The CDR3 extends over 14 amino acids. Germline CDR1 and CDR2: SGHAT and FQNNGV. V was clipped by 1 base and J by 5 bases; unmatched bases: 4. Here the CDR3 reads CASSLAGTSNEQYF. The DNA of the CDR3 is TGTGCCAGCAGCTTAGCCGGGACTAGTAACGAGCAGTACTTC.

V gene TRBV5-5 combines with J gene TRBJ2-7, with 7 bases aligning to TRBD1. Germline V gene sequence: CDR1 SGHKS, CDR2 YYEKEE (reference sequence). This CDR3 has 16 residues. V was pared by 5 bases and J by 2 bases, with 13 bases of the junction left unmatched. The chain's CDR3 is CASRGVRGRVPYEQYF. CDR3 sequence (DNA): TGTGCCAGCAGGGGGGTAAGGGGGCGCGTCCCCTACGAGCAGTACTTC. Full variable domain (outside the CDR3, taken from reference TRBV5-5 and TRBJ2-7): DAGVTQSPTHLIKTRGQQVTLRCSPISGHKSVSWYQQVLGQGPQFIFQYYEKEERGRGNFPDRFSARQFPNYSSELNVNALLLGDSALYLCASRGVRGRVPYEQYFGPGTRLTVT.

J is TRBJ2-1 and V is TRBV10-3, with D possibly being TRBD1 (5 bases). CDR1 and CDR2 (germline): ENHRY, SYGVKD. This CDR3 comprises 11 residues. V was cut by 2 bases and J by 9 bases, with 5 bases left in between. CDR3 in DNA: TGTGCCATCAGTGAGAGGGGTGAGCAGTTCTTC. Its protein is CAISERGEQFF.

This clone was seen more than once but under ten times. This chain joins TRBV29-1 and TRBJ2-1; TRBD2 aligns across 8 bases. V was clipped by 3 bases and J by 1 base; unmatched bases: 8. The CDR3 has 16 residues. Germline V gene data show CDR1 as SQVTM and CDR2 as ANQGSEA. The chain's CDR3 is CSVDREGWLSYNEQFF. CDR3 bases: TGCAGCGTTGACCGGGAGGGGTGGTTATCCTACAATGAGCAGTTCTTC.

V and J are TRBV5-6 and TRBJ2-5, with TRBD2 matching over 14 bases. The CDR3 has 14 amino acids. Germline V gene lookup returns CDR1 SGHDT and CDR2 YYEEEE. V was pared by 5 bases and J by 5 bases, with 2 bases of the junction left unmatched. Here the CDR3 DNA reads TGTGCCAGCAGGGGACTAGCGGGAGTGGAGACCCAGTACTTC. Translated, it gives CASRGLAGVETQYF.

The gene calls are TRBV13 and TRBJ1-5, with D tentatively TRBD1 (6 bases). From germline, CDR1 is PRHDT and CDR2 FYEKMQ (reference sequence). V lost 3 bases and J lost 6, with 18 bases in between. The CDR3 consists of 16 residues. CDR3 in DNA: TGTGCCAGCAGCTTCCGGTGGCGTACAGGGTCTCAGCCCCAGCATTTT. Its protein product is CASSFRWRTGSQPQHF.

This chain uses TRBV9 with TRBJ2-2; possibly TRBD1 for D (6 bases). CDR3 size: 15 residues. CDR1 is SGDLS and CDR2 is YYNGEE in the germline V gene. Trimming shortened V by 0 bases and J by 5 bases, and 11 bases separated the two germline ends. In DNA form, the CDR3 reads TGTGCCAGCAGCGTAGGAACAGGGCCTACCGGGGAGCTGTTTTTT. Translating gives CASSVGTGPTGELFF. Filled out from reference TRBV9 and TRBJ2-2, the complete variable domain reads DSGVTQTPKHLITATGQRVTLRCSPRSGDLSVYWYQQSLDQGLQFLIQYYNGEERAKGNILERFSAQQFPDLHSELNLSSLELGDSALYFCASSVGTGPTGELFFGEGSRLTVL.

The rearrangement links TRBV2 to TRBJ2-1; 8 nucleotides align to TRBD2. With 6 bases clipped from V and 9 bases from J, the junction kept 13 bases outside the gene matches. The germline gives CDR1 SNHLY, CDR2 FYNNEI. This CDR3 contains 15 residues. As DNA, the CDR3 is TGTGCCAGCAGCCAACAGGGTAGCGGGGCAGGTGAGCAGTTCTTC. It yields the protein CASSQQGSGAGEQFF. Full variable domain (missing parts from reference TRBV2 and TRBJ2-1): EPEVTQTPSHQVTQMGQEVILRCVPISNHLYFYWYRQILGQKVEFLVSFYNNEISEKSEIFDDQFSVERPDGSNFTLKIRSTKLEDSAMYFCASSQQGSGAGEQFFGPGTRLTVL.

The V gene is TRBV19, the J gene TRBJ2-7; 7 nucleotides align to TRBD1. The CDR3 runs to 15 residues. The ends lost 4 bases at V and 3 bases at J; junction bases unmatched: 9. CDR1 and CDR2 from the germline V gene are LNHDA and SQIVND (reference sequence). The CDR3: CASSTSGTVNYEQYF. CDR3 coding DNA: TGTGCCAGTAGTACCTCCGGGACAGTTAACTACGAGCAGTACTTC.

The chain links TRBV16 to TRBJ2-1, with 8 positions matching TRBD1. The CDR3 sequence is 11 residues long. CDR1 KGHSY and CDR2 FQNENV come from the germline V gene. J lost 10 bases, V lost 6 bases, and 2 bases had no gene match. The CDR3, as DNA: TGTGCCAGCAGTCAGGGGGCAGAGCAGTTCTTC. It is translated as CASSQGAEQFF.

The chain uses TRBV7-2 and TRBJ1-5, with D possibly matching TRBD1 (6 bases). Germline values: CDR1 SGHTA, CDR2 FQGNSA. V gave up 4 bases and J gave up 7 bases, with 14 bases separating them. CDR3 size: 14 residues. The CDR3 nucleotides are TGTGCCAGCAGCTCGGGACACCCGGGCCAGCCCCAGCATTTT. Protein: CASSSGHPGQPQHF.

This sequence joins TRBV5-1 and TRBJ1-2, with 7 bases aligning to TRBD1. The CDR3 is 17 residues long. V shed 2 bases, J shed 5 bases, and the junction held 15 bases outside the gene matches. Germline CDR1 SGHRS, CDR2 YFSETQ. CDR3 in DNA: TGCGCCAGCAGCTTTCAAAGCCCCGGGACAGCATTTTATGGCTACACCTTC. Its translation is CASSFQSPGTAFYGYTF.

This rearrangement joins TRBV6-1 to TRBJ2-7; tentatively, D is TRBD2 (5 bases). CDR1 and CDR2 from the germline V gene are MNHNS and SASEGT. The V end was cut by 2 bases, the J end by 6 bases, with 14 bases between. The CDR3 runs to 14 residues. The chain's CDR3 is CASSERGNLGEQYF. CDR3 nucleotide sequence: TGTGCCAGCAGTGAACGGGGAAACTTGGGCGAGCAGTACTTC.

The chain joins TRBV6-1 to TRBJ2-5; 7 nucleotides match TRBD1. V shed 6 bases, J shed 1 base, and the junction held 2 bases outside the gene matches. CDR1 and CDR2 from the germline V gene are MNHNS and SASEGT. CDR3 length equals 13 residues. This CDR3 reads CASRWTGQETQYF. CDR3 nucleotides: TGTGCCAGCAGATGGACAGGCCAAGAGACCCAGTACTTC.

J is TRBJ2-1 and V is TRBV4-3; no clear D gene. Germline values: CDR1 LGHNA, CDR2 YSLEER. With 1 base removed from V and 8 bases from J, the gap between germline ends came to 9 bases. The CDR3 is 13 residues long. In DNA, the CDR3 is TGCGCCAGCAGCCAAGCGGGTCTGTATGAGCAGTTCTTC. Protein sequence: CASSQAGLYEQFF.

The V and J genes are TRBV28 and TRBJ2-1; 7 positions match TRBD1. The J segment lost 6 bases and the V segment lost 4 bases, leaving 0 bases of the junction unmatched. The CDR3 length is 12 residues. Per germline, CDR1 MDHEN and CDR2 SYDVKM. CDR3 in amino acids: CASSYRGNEQFF. In DNA form, the CDR3 reads TGTGCCAGCAGTTACAGGGGCAATGAGCAGTTCTTC. Full variable domain (remainder filled in from reference TRBV28 and TRBJ2-1): DVKVTQSSRYLVKRTGEKVFLECVQDMDHENMFWYRQDPGLGLRLIYFSYDVKMKEKGDIPEGYSVSREKKERFSLILESASTNQTSMYLCASSYRGNEQFFGPGTRLTVL.

The V and J genes are TRBV11-3 and TRBJ2-2, with TRBD1 identical over 11 bases. Germline V gene sequence: CDR1 SGHNT, CDR2 YENEEA. Trimming took 5 bases from V and 3 from J; bases not matched to a gene: 2. The CDR3 runs 15 residues. In nucleotides, the CDR3 is TGTGCCAGCAGCGGGGACAGGGGGGACACCGGGGAGCTGTTTTTT. Translating it yields CASSGDRGDTGELFF.

The rearrangement links TRBV7-9 to TRBJ2-5; TRBD2 agrees at 10 bases. The germline CDR1 and CDR2 sequences are SEHNR and FQNEAQ (reference sequence). This CDR3 is built from 19 residues. The junction had 16 bases not matched to a gene; V was cut back by 1 base and J by 5 bases. CDR3 bases: TGTGCCAGCAGCTTAGGTTCGCTAGCGGGAGCCCTGGGAGTGGAGACCCAGTACTTC. Residues: CASSLGSLAGALGVETQYF.

The V call is TRBV9, the J call TRBJ2-7; TRBD1 matches 8 bases. Per the germline V gene, CDR1 is SGDLS and CDR2 is YYNGEE. Germline trimming cut 0 bases from V and 4 bases from J; bases unmatched to any gene: 9. This CDR3 contains 16 residues. The CDR3 reads CASSVATAGGGYEQYF. The CDR3 nucleotides read TGTGCCAGCAGCGTAGCTACAGCAGGGGGCGGATACGAGCAGTACTTC. Full variable domain (remainder filled in from reference TRBV9 and TRBJ2-7): DSGVTQTPKHLITATGQRVTLRCSPRSGDLSVYWYQQSLDQGLQFLIQYYNGEERAKGNILERFSAQQFPDLHSELNLSSLELGDSALYFCASSVATAGGGYEQYFGPGTRLTVT.

The sample holds one count of this clone. The chain employs TRBV11-2 and TRBJ1-1, with 7 nucleotides matching TRBD1. This CDR3 region has 15 residues. CDR1 is SGHAT and CDR2 is FQNNGV in the germline V gene. V trimming: 5 bases; J trimming: 5 bases; junction bases outside the gene matches: 11. The CDR3 nucleotides read TGTGCCAGCAGCCTCCTGACAGGGATGATGACTGAAGCTTTCTTT. It encodes CASSLLTGMMTEAFF.

The CDR3 bases are TGTGCCAGCAGCCCTATACGCGGGACCTACGAGCAGTACTTC. This codes for CASSPIRGTYEQYF. The chain joins TRBV7-2 to TRBJ2-7; the D gene is possibly TRBD2 (6 bases). Trimming cost V 5 bases and J 2 bases, with 13 bases left between them. CDR3 length equals 14 residues. Germline CDR1 and CDR2: SGHTA and FQGNSA.

V usage is TRBV30 and J usage is TRBJ2-1; the D gene is possibly TRBD2 (5 bases). V was shortened by 2 bases and J by 4 bases, with 12 bases between the two germline ends. The CDR3 is 14 residues long. The germline CDR1 and CDR2 sequences are GTSNPN and SVGIG (reference sequence). The CDR3 coding sequence is TGTGCCTGGAGTCGGGGAGCAAGGTACAATGAGCAGTTCTTC. Amino acids: CAWSRGARYNEQFF.

In the case of this clone: Compared with germline, one end of the junction differs, possibly owing to a read error. Different DNA sequences within this sample yield the same CDR3. This rearrangement joins TRBV19 to TRBJ1-1; D possibly corresponds to TRBD1 (6 bases). CDR3 length: 13 amino acids. Germline V CDR1 and CDR2: LNHDA, SQIVND (reference sequence). CDR3 protein: CASSMGANTEAFF. The CDR3 bases are TGTGCCAGTAGTATGGGGGCGAACACTGAAGCCTTCTTT.

The chain recombines TRBV7-2 with TRBJ1-3; D unresolved. V was trimmed by 3 bases and J by 0 bases, leaving 9 bases between them. Germline CDR1 is SGHTA and CDR2 is FQGNSA. The CDR3 extends over 15 amino acids. The DNA for the CDR3 is TGTGCCAGCAGCTTCGGTCCCTCCTCTGGAAACACCATATATTTT. The encoded protein is CASSFGPSSGNTIYF. The entire variable domain, with the rest obtained from reference TRBV7-2 and TRBJ1-3, is as follows: GAGVSQSPSNKVTEKGKDVELRCDPISGHTALYWYRQSLGQGLEFLIYFQGNSAPDKSGLPSDRFSAERTGGSVSTLTIQRTQQEDSAVYLCASSFGPSSGNTIYFGEGSWLTVV.

V gene TRBV21-1 combines with J gene TRBJ2-2; the D call in the table, TRBD2, was not verified against the DNA. TRBV21-1 is reported as a pseudogene. CDR3 length: 15 residues. The CDR3 region is CASSAGTSGIRELFF. CDR3 DNA: TGTGCCAGCAGCGCTGGGACTAGCGGGATCCGGGAGCTGTTTTTT.

J is TRBJ2-3 and V is TRBV6-5, with D perhaps TRBD2 (5 bases). Germline V CDR1 and CDR2: MNHEY, SVGAGI. V was trimmed by 0 bases and J by 2 bases, leaving 9 bases between them. The CDR3 consists of 15 residues. The CDR3 loop reads CASSYSRAPTDTQYF. DNA for the CDR3: TGTGCCAGCAGTTACTCGAGGGCGCCCACAGATACGCAGTATTTT.